Sequencing of this TCR beta chain was carried out in a study of T cell responses to AZD1222 COVID-19 vaccine. Regarding the study as a whole: Donors were largely white British and mainly female; clonal diversity was possibly underestimated.

Data came from immunoSEQ multiplex PCR; TCRdb stores just in-frame clones and leaves some out. This sample yields about 85,000 clones, of which approximately 90% are seen a single time; more than 7.5% belongs to the top ten. A word on this clone: Its antigen remains unknown.

This CDR3 is 12 amino acids long. CDR1 and CDR2 (germline): MDHEN, SYDVKM. With 1 base removed from V and 3 bases from J, the gap between germline ends came to 3 bases. The TCR originated in an adult who received the AZD1222 COVID-19 vaccine. The gene calls are TRBV28 and TRBJ1-1, with no clear D. The sample here was peripheral blood, taken 28 days after the second AZD1222 dose. The CDR3 bases are TGTGCCAGCAGTTTATTGTACACTGAAGCTTTCTTT. Translating it yields CASSLLYTEAFF.